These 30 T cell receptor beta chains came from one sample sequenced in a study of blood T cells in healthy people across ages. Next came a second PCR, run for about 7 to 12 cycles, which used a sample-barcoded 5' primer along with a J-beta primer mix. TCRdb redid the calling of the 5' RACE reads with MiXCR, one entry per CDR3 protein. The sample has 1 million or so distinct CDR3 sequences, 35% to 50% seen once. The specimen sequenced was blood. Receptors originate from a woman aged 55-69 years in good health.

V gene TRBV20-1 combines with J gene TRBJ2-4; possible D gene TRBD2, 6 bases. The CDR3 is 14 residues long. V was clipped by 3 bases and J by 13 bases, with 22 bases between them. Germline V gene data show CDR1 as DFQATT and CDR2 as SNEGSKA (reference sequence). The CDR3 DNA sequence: TGCAGTGCTAGTAGGACGGAGGCGACGGGGGAGCAGTACTTC. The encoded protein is CSASRTEATGEQYF.

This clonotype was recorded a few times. Written as DNA, the CDR3 is TGTGCCAGCCGGCAGGGGTTCATTCAGTACTTC. Its protein product is CASRQGFIQYF. The chain uses TRBV27 and TRBJ2-4, with TRBD1 as a possible D gene (6 bases). Per the germline V gene, CDR1 is MNHEY and CDR2 is SMNVEV (reference sequence). This CDR3 contains 11 residues. V shed 8 bases and J shed 9 bases, with 11 bases lying between them.

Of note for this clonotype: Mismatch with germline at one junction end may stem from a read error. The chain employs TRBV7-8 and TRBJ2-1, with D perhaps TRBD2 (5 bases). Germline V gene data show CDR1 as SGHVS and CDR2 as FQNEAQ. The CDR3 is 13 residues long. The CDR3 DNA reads TGTGCCATACTAGTTATCTCCCACAATGAGCAGTTCTTC. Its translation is CAILVISHNEQFF.

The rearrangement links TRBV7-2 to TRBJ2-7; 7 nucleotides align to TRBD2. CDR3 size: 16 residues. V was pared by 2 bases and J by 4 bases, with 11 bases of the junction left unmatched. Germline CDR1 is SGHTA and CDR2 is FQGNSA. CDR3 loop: CASSLSSSAGLYEQYF. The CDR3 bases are TGTGCCAGCAGCTTAAGCTCGTCAGCGGGGCTATACGAGCAGTACTTC.

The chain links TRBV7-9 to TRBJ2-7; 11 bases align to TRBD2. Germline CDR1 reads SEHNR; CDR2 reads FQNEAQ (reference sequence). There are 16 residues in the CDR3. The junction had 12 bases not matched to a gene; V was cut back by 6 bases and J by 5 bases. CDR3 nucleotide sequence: TGTGCCAGCAGTGACTCAACTAGCGGGAGCCGAAACGAGCAGTACTTC. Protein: CASSDSTSGSRNEQYF.

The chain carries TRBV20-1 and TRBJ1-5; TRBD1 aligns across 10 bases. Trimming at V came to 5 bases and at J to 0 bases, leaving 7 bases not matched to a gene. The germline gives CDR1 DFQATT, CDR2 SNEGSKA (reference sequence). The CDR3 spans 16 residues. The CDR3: CSAETGGFPSNQPQHF. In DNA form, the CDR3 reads TGCAGTGCTGAGACAGGGGGCTTTCCTAGCAATCAGCCCCAGCATTTT.

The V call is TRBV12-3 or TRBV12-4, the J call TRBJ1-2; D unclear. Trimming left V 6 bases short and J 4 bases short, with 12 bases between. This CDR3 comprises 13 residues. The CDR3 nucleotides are TGTGCCAGCAGCCCGAGAGGGATCTATGGCTACACCTTC. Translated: CASSPRGIYGYTF.

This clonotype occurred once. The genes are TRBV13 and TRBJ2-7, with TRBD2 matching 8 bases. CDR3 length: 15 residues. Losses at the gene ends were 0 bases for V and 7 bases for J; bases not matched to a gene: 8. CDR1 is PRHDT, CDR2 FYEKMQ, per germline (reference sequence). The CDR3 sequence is CASSLGDGRGNEQYF. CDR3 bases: TGTGCCAGCAGCTTAGGAGACGGGAGGGGGAATGAGCAGTACTTC.

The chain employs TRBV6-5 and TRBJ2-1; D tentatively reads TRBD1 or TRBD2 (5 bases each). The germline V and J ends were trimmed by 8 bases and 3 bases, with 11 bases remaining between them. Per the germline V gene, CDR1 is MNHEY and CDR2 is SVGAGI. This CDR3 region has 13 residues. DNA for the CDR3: TGTGCCAGCGTCGGGGCCAGCTACAATGAGCAGTTCTTC. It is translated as CASVGASYNEQFF.

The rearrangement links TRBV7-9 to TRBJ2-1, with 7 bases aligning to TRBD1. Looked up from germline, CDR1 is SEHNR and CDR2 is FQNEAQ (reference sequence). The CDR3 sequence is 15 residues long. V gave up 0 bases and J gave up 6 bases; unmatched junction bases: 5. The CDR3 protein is CASSLADRVINEQFF. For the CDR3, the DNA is TGTGCCAGCAGCTTAGCAGACAGGGTGATCAATGAGCAGTTCTTC.

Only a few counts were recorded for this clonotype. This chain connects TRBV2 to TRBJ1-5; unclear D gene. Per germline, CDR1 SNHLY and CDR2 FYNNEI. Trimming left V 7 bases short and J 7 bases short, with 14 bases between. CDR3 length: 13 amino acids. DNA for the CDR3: TGTGCCAGCATAGGCGCTCCCGGGCAGCCCCAGCATTTT. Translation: CASIGAPGQPQHF.

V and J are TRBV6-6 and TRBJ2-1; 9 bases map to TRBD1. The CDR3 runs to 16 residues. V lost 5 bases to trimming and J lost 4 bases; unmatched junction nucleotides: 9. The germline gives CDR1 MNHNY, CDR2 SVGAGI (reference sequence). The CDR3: CASSEWDRVVYNEQFF. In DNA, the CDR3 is TGTGCCAGCAGTGAGTGGGACAGGGTCGTATACAATGAGCAGTTCTTC.

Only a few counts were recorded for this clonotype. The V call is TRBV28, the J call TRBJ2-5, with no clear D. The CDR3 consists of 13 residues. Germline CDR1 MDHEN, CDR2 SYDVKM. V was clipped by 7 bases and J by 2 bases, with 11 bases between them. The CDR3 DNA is TGTGCCAGCACAGAACAGACTCAAGAGACCCAGTACTTC. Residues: CASTEQTQETQYF.

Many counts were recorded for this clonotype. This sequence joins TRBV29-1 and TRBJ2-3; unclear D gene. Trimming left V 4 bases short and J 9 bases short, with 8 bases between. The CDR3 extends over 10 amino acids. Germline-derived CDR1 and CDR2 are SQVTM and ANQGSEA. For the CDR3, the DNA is TGCAGCGTTGGAGTAGGGACGCAGTATTTT. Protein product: CSVGVGTQYF.

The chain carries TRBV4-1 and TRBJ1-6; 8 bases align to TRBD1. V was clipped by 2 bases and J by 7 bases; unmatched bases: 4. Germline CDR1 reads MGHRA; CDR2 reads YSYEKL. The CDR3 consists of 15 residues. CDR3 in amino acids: CASSQSTGGNSPLHF. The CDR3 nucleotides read TGCGCCAGCAGCCAATCAACAGGGGGAAATTCACCCCTCCACTTT.

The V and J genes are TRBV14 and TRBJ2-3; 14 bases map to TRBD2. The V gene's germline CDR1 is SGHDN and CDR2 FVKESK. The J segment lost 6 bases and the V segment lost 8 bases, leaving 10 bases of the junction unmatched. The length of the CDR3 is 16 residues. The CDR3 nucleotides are TGTGCCAGCCGTCCGTGGGGACTAGCGGGAGATGATACGCAGTATTTT. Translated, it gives CASRPWGLAGDDTQYF.

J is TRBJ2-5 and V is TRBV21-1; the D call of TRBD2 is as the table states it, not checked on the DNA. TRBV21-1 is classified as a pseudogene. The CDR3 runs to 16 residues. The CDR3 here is CASSKEYSGIRQTQYF. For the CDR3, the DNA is TGTGCCAGCAGCAAAGAATATAGCGGGATACGGCAGACCCAGTACTTC.

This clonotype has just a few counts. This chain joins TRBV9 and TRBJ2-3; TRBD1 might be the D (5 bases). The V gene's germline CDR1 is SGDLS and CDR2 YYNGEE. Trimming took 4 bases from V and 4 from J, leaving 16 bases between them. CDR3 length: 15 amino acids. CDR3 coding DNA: TGTGCCAGCAGCTCTTCAGGGAACCCGGCAGATACGCAGTATTTT. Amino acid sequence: CASSSSGNPADTQYF.

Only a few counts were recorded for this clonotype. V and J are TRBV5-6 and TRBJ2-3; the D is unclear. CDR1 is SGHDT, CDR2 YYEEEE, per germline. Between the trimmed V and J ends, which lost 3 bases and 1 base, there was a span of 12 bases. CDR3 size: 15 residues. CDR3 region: CASSSPGGGTDTQYF. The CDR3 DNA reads TGTGCCAGCAGCTCCCCAGGCGGCGGCACAGATACGCAGTATTTT.

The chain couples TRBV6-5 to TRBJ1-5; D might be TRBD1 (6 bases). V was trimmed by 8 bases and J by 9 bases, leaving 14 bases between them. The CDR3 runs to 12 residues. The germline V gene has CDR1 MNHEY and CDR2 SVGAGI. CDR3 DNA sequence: TGTGCCAGCGGCCAGGGGCTAAGGCCCCAGCATTTT. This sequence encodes CASGQGLRPQHF.

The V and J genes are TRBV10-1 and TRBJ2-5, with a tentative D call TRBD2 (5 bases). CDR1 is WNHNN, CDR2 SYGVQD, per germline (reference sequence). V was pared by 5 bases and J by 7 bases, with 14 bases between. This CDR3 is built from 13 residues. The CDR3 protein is CASSPGLEGTQYF. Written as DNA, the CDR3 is TGCGCCAGCAGTCCGGGATTAGAAGGGACCCAGTACTTC.

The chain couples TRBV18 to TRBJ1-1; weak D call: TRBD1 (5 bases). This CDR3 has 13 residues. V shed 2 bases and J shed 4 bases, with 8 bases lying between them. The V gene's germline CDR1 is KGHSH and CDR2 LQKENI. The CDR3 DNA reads TGTGCCAGCTCACCAAATCAGGGCACTGAAGCTTTCTTT. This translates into CASSPNQGTEAFF.

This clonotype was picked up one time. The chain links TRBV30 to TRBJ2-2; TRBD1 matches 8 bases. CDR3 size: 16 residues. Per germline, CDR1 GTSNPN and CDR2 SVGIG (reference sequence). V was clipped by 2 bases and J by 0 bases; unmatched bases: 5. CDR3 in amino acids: CAWSRTGRTNTGELFF. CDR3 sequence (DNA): TGTGCCTGGAGTCGGACAGGGAGAACGAACACCGGGGAGCTGTTTTTT. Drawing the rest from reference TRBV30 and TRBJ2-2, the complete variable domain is SQTIHQWPATLVQPVGSPLSLECTVEGTSNPNLYWYRQAAGRGLQLLFYSVGIGQISSEVPQNLSASRPQDRQFILSSKKLLLSDSGFYLCAWSRTGRTNTGELFFGEGSRLTVL.

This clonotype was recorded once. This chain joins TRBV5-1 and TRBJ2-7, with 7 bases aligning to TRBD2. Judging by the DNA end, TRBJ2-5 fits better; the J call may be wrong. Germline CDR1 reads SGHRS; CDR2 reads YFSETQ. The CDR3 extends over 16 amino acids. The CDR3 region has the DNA TGCGCCAGCAGCACCTGGACTAGTCGTAATCAAGAGACCCAGTACTTC. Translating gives CASSTWTSRNQETQYF.

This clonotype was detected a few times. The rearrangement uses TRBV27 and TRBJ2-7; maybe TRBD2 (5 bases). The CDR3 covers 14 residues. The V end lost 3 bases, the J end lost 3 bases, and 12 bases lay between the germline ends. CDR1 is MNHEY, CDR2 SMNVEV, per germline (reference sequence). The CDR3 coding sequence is TGTGCCAGCAGTTTGCGGGCCCCGCACTACGAGCAGTACTTC. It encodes CASSLRAPHYEQYF.

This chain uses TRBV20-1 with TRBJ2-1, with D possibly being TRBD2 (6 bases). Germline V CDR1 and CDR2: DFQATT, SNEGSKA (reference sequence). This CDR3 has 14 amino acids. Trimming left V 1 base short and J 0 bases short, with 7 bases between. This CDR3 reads CSARAGSSYNEQFF. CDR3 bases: TGCAGTGCTAGAGCCGGGAGCTCCTACAATGAGCAGTTCTTC.

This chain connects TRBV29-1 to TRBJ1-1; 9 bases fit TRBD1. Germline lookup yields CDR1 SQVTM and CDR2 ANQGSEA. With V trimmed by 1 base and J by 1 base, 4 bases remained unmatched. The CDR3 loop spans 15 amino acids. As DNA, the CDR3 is TGCAGCGTTGAAGGTTGGGACAGGGAGAACACTGAAGCTTTCTTT. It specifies CSVEGWDRENTEAFF.

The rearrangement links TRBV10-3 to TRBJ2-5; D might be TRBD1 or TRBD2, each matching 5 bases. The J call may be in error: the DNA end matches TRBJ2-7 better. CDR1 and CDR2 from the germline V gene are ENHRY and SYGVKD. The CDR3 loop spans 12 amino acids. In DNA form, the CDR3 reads TGTGCCATCAGTCCGGGGCCCCACGAGCAGTACTTC. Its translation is CAISPGPHEQYF.

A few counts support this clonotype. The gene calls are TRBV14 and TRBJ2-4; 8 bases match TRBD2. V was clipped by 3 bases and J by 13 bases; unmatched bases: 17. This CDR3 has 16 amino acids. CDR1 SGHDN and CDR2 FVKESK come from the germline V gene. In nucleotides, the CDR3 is TGTGCCAGCAGCCATCTTACCGGGACTAGTGACAATGAGCAGTACTTC. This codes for CASSHLTGTSDNEQYF.

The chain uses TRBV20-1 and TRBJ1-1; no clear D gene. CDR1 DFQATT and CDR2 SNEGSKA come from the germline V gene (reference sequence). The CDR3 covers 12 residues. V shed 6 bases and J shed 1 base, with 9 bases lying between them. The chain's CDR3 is CSAARGNTEAFF. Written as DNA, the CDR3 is TGCAGTGCAGCGCGCGGGAACACTGAAGCTTTCTTT.